The 31 T cell receptor beta chains in this list originate from one sample, sequenced in a study of response to subunit inactivated influenza vaccine. Each CDR3 protein is one row after TCRdb ran MiXCR on the RT-PCR reads. Of hundreds of thousands of distinct CDR3 sequences listed, 10% to 11% are singletons. The specimen comprised PBMCs from blood, sampled about 40 days after vaccination. The receptors were sampled from a man aged 45-65 years who received an inactivated influenza vaccine.

The chain carries TRBV20-1 and TRBJ1-6; possible D gene TRBD1, 5 bases. The CDR3 loop spans 13 amino acids. V dropped 6 bases and J dropped 7 bases, with 13 bases sitting between them. Germline loops: CDR1 DFQATT, CDR2 SNEGSKA (reference sequence). CDR3 nucleotide sequence: TGCAGTGCCGCGAGGGGTCGCAATTCACCCCTCCACTTT. Residues: CSAARGRNSPLHF.

This clonotype was detected a few times. The chain links TRBV7-9 to TRBJ2-1, with TRBD2 matching over 9 bases. Germline values: CDR1 SEHNR, CDR2 FQNEAQ (reference sequence). The CDR3 runs 13 residues. The V and J ends lost 8 bases and 8 bases, in that order; junction bases with no gene match: 7. Written as DNA, the CDR3 is TGTGCCAGCCAGCGGGGGGAGTCCGATGAGCAGTTCTTC. Protein: CASQRGESDEQFF.

The chain links TRBV14 to TRBJ1-1; D is uncertain. The CDR3 totals 14 residues. Trimming shortened V by 0 bases and J by 6 bases, and 11 bases separated the two germline ends. The V gene's germline CDR1 is SGHDN and CDR2 FVKESK. CDR3 protein: CASSQDFQASEAFF. Written as DNA, the CDR3 is TGTGCCAGCAGCCAAGATTTTCAGGCGTCTGAAGCTTTCTTT.

The rearrangement joins TRBV27 to TRBJ1-1, with D possibly TRBD1 on 5 matching bases. Germline loops: CDR1 MNHEY, CDR2 SMNVEV (reference sequence). This CDR3 region has 14 residues. V lost 8 bases, J lost 0 bases, and 13 bases lay in between. The CDR3: CASRETALNTEAFF. CDR3 bases: TGTGCCAGCCGTGAGACAGCCCTGAACACTGAAGCTTTCTTT.

The V and J genes are TRBV12-3 or TRBV12-4 and TRBJ2-3; 7 bases match TRBD2. With 3 bases clipped from V and 3 bases from J, the junction kept 9 bases outside the gene matches. The CDR3 consists of 16 residues. The CDR3 sequence: CASSFSAGVATDTQYF. Here the CDR3 DNA reads TGTGCCAGCAGTTTCTCGGCGGGAGTGGCTACAGATACGCAGTATTTT.

The chain couples TRBV7-9 to TRBJ2-5, with D perhaps given as TRBD1 or TRBD2 (5 bases each). Trimming left V 5 bases short and J 4 bases short, with 11 bases between. The CDR3 extends over 13 amino acids. CDR1 is SEHNR, CDR2 FQNEAQ, per germline (reference sequence). The CDR3 spells CASSRSGGETQYF. CDR3 coding DNA: TGTGCCAGCAGCCGGAGTGGGGGAGAGACCCAGTACTTC.

V and J are TRBV5-1 and TRBJ2-7; D uncertain. Germline V lookup: CDR1 SGHRS, CDR2 YFSETQ. This CDR3 is 15 amino acids long. V was shortened by 1 base and J by 3 bases, with 14 bases between the two germline ends. As DNA, the CDR3 is TGCGCCAGCAGCTTGAGTGGGCAGGCCGGCTACGAGCAGTACTTC. The encoded protein is CASSLSGQAGYEQYF.

The chain joins TRBV25-1 to TRBJ1-3, with D perhaps matching TRBD1 (6 bases). The CDR3 has 14 residues. Germline lookup yields CDR1 MGHDK and CDR2 SYGVNS. V lost 2 bases, J lost 4 bases, and 9 bases lay in between. The CDR3 coding sequence is TGTGCCAGCAGTGAAGCTGGGACAGGAAACACCATATATTTT. It codes for CASSEAGTGNTIYF.

DNA of the CDR3: TGTGCCAGCAGCAAGGGACTAGCGCTCGGAGAGACCCAGTACTTC. Its protein is CASSKGLALGETQYF. This chain joins TRBV11-3 and TRBJ2-5, with TRBD2 matching 10 bases. V lost 5 bases and J lost 4; bases outside the gene matches: 7. This CDR3 region has 15 residues. CDR1 is SGHNT, CDR2 YENEEA, per germline.

The rearrangement joins TRBV18 to TRBJ2-7, with 11 nucleotides matching TRBD1. The CDR3 has 21 residues. Germline CDR1 reads KGHSH; CDR2 reads LQKENI. Trimming cost V 1 base and J 4 bases; bases outside gene matches: 21. As DNA, the CDR3 is TGTGCCAGCTCACCACAGGGAGGAGCGGACAGGGGGCGCTCGATGGAGTACGAGCAGTACTTC. As protein: CASSPQGGADRGRSMEYEQYF.

The chain combines TRBV7-2 with TRBJ2-1; D uncertain. The CDR3 is made up of 11 amino acids. Trimming took off 1 base at V and 11 bases at J, with 6 bases between the two ends. The germline V gene has CDR1 SGHTA and CDR2 FQGNSA. This CDR3 reads CASSLGDKQFF. DNA for the CDR3: TGTGCCAGCAGCTTAGGCGACAAGCAGTTCTTC.

The rearrangement joins TRBV3-1 to TRBJ2-7; TRBD2 agrees at 7 bases. This CDR3 is 16 amino acids long. Germline assignment: CDR1 LGHDT and CDR2 YNNKEL (reference sequence). V dropped 0 bases and J dropped 1; count of bases not matched to a gene: 6. Here the CDR3 reads CASSQDKSSGSYEQYF. The CDR3 DNA reads as TGTGCCAGCAGCCAAGATAAGTCTAGCGGATCCTACGAGCAGTACTTC.

This clonotype has a count of ten or more. V is TRBV12-3 or TRBV12-4 and J is TRBJ1-5; a possible D gene is TRBD1 (6 bases). The CDR3 totals 13 residues. Trimming took 6 bases from V and 2 from J, leaving 8 bases between them. As DNA, the CDR3 is TGTGCCAGCAGGGGACAAGGCAATCAGCCCCAGCATTTT. It is translated as CASRGQGNQPQHF.

This clonotype was seen ten or more times. This sequence joins TRBV12-3 or TRBV12-4 and TRBJ1-1; TRBD1 agrees at 7 bases. This CDR3 has 15 residues. Trimming cost V 0 bases and J 5 bases; bases outside gene matches: 6. CDR3 coding DNA: TGTGCCAGCAGTTTAGCGCGACAGGGTAGTACTGAAGCTTTCTTT. It codes for CASSLARQGSTEAFF.

This clonotype was found a few times. The chain combines TRBV7-2 with TRBJ2-7; weak D call: TRBD2 (6 bases). Germline V gene lookup returns CDR1 SGHTA and CDR2 FQGNSA. V shed 0 bases and J shed 7 bases, with 16 bases lying between them. The CDR3 sequence is 15 residues long. CDR3 in amino acids: CASSLATGVPTEQYF. The CDR3 nucleotides are TGTGCCAGCAGCTTAGCGACGGGAGTGCCCACTGAGCAGTACTTC.

The rearrangement uses TRBV5-6 and TRBJ1-2; 8 positions agree with TRBD1. The germline CDR1 and CDR2 sequences are SGHDT and YYEEEE. The length of the CDR3 is 16 residues. Losses at the gene ends were 2 bases for V and 4 bases for J; bases not matched to a gene: 10. The CDR3 DNA sequence: TGTGCCAGCAGCTTTAACCCGGGACAGGCCACCTATGGCTACACCTTC. Encoded protein: CASSFNPGQATYGYTF.

This clonotype was seen a single time. V gene TRBV9 combines with J gene TRBJ2-3; the match to TRBD2 covers 8 bases. This CDR3 is 15 amino acids long. V shed 0 bases, J shed 4 bases, and the junction held 4 bases outside the gene matches. Germline V CDR1 and CDR2: SGDLS, YYNGEE. The CDR3 loop is CASSVDGRGADTQYF. The DNA for the CDR3 is TGTGCCAGCAGCGTAGACGGGAGGGGCGCAGATACGCAGTATTTT.

The V gene is TRBV2, the J gene TRBJ2-2; unclear D gene. The length of the CDR3 is 12 residues. The V end lost 8 bases, the J end lost 2 bases, and 6 bases lay between the germline ends. In germline, CDR1 is SNHLY, CDR2 FYNNEI. The CDR3 sequence: CASSKNTGELFF. CDR3 bases: TGTGCCAGCTCGAAAAACACCGGGGAGCTGTTTTTT.

This clonotype was picked up many times. This chain links TRBV29-1 with TRBJ2-5; 14 bases are shared with TRBD2. The junction had 7 bases not matched to a gene; V was cut back by 5 bases and J by 2 bases. CDR1 SQVTM and CDR2 ANQGSEA come from the germline V gene. The CDR3 runs to 16 residues. This chain's CDR3 is CSVLRTSGRPQETQYF. The CDR3 DNA sequence: TGCAGCGTTCTCCGGACTAGCGGGAGGCCGCAAGAGACCCAGTACTTC.

Concerning this clonotype: A read error may explain this, as a much larger clone is one base away. J is TRBJ2-7 and V is TRBV5-6; possibly TRBD2 for D (6 bases). V was trimmed by 4 bases and J by 0 bases, leaving 17 bases between them. Germline V gene lookup returns CDR1 SGHDT and CDR2 YYEEEE. The CDR3 contains 16 residues. This CDR3 reads CASSRYLAVDSYEQYF. The CDR3 DNA is TGTGCCAGCAGCCGTTACTTAGCGGTGGACTCCTACGAGCAGTACTTC.

The J gene is TRBJ1-2, the V gene TRBV6-5; D is ambiguous. The CDR3 length is 14 residues. CDR1 MNHEY and CDR2 SVGAGI come from the germline V gene. Deletions cut 0 bases from V and 5 bases from J, with 10 bases between. CDR3 amino acids: CASSYSSSAYGYTF. The CDR3 bases are TGTGCCAGCAGTTACTCGTCTTCAGCTTATGGCTACACCTTC.

Only a few counts were recorded for this clonotype. CDR3 DNA sequence: TGTGCCAGCAGCAAAGGGACTAGCGGATATAGCACAGATACGCAGTATTTT. Protein: CASSKGTSGYSTDTQYF. V usage is TRBV21-1 and J usage is TRBJ2-3; no DNA check was done on the table's D call, TRBD2. TRBV21-1 is described as a pseudogene. CDR3 length: 17 residues.

Here the CDR3 reads CATSRGWEKYNEQFF. The CDR3, as DNA: TGTGCCACCAGCAGAGGTTGGGAAAAGTACAATGAGCAGTTCTTC. This rearrangement joins TRBV15 to TRBJ2-1, with unresolved D. The V gene lost 1 base and the J gene lost 4 bases, with 11 bases spanning the gap. The germline gives CDR1 LNHNV, CDR2 YYDKDF (reference sequence). The CDR3 spans 15 residues. The full variable domain, rest sourced from reference TRBV15 and TRBJ2-1, is DAMVIQNPRYQVTQFGKPVTLSCSQTLNHNVMYWYQQKSSQAPKLLFHYYDKDFNNEADTPDNFQSRRPNTSFCFLDIRSPGLGDTAMYLCATSRGWEKYNEQFFGPGTRLTVL.

This clonotype has at least ten counts. V gene TRBV19 combines with J gene TRBJ2-2, with 8 bases identical to TRBD1. Germline V CDR1 and CDR2: LNHDA, SQIVND (reference sequence). The CDR3 is 14 amino acids. Trimming cost V 7 bases and J 3 bases; bases outside gene matches: 4. CDR3 amino acids: CASKATGDTGELFF. The CDR3 coding sequence is TGTGCCAGTAAGGCGACAGGGGACACCGGGGAGCTGTTTTTT.

This chain joins TRBV7-2 and TRBJ2-1; TRBD2 agrees at 7 bases. Per germline, CDR1 SGHTA and CDR2 FQGNSA. V lost 2 bases to trimming and J lost 2 bases; unmatched junction nucleotides: 6. The CDR3 loop spans 16 amino acids. In DNA form, the CDR3 reads TGTGCCAGCAGCTTAACTCCTAGCGGAACCTACAATGAGCAGTTCTTC. Translated: CASSLTPSGTYNEQFF.

This clonotype was detected many times. The chain joins TRBV5-1 to TRBJ1-5; a possible D gene is TRBD1 (6 bases). The V end was cut by 5 bases, the J end by 6 bases, with 18 bases between. The germline V gene encodes CDR1 SGHRS and CDR2 YFSETQ. The CDR3 is 15 amino acids. The CDR3 coding sequence is TGCGCCAGCAGTTTAGACTGGGGGGCCGGTCAGCCCCAGCATTTT. Protein: CASSLDWGAGQPQHF.

This clonotype was seen many times. The V and J genes are TRBV7-3 and TRBJ1-1; D is unresolved. The CDR3 consists of 13 residues. The germline V gene encodes CDR1 SGHTA and CDR2 FQGTGA. Trimming removed 5 bases at V and 4 bases at J, with 11 bases between. The CDR3 region is CASSLSGSTEAFF. Here the CDR3 DNA reads TGTGCCAGCAGCCTATCAGGTAGCACTGAAGCTTTCTTT.

This clonotype was detected a few times. V gene TRBV7-9 combines with J gene TRBJ1-1; D might be TRBD1 (5 bases). Between the trimmed V and J ends, which lost 5 bases and 5 bases, there was a span of 12 bases. Germline V CDR1 and CDR2: SEHNR, FQNEAQ (reference sequence). This CDR3 region has 13 residues. CDR3 in amino acids: CASSLQPGTEAFF. In nucleotides, the CDR3 is TGTGCCAGCAGCCTACAGCCAGGGACTGAAGCTTTCTTT.

V gene TRBV12-3 or TRBV12-4 combines with J gene TRBJ2-1, with D tentatively TRBD2 (6 bases). CDR3 length: 12 amino acids. Trimming pared 6 bases from V and 12 bases from J, leaving 15 bases between. CDR3 nucleotides: TGTGCCAGCAGGGAGGGCCGCGGATGGCAGTTCTTC. Amino acid sequence: CASREGRGWQFF.

The chain joins TRBV10-3 to TRBJ2-5; TRBD1 matches 10 bases. The CDR3 contains 13 residues. Germline CDR1 is ENHRY and CDR2 is SYGVKD. V lost 10 bases, J lost 1 base, and 3 bases stayed unmatched. This CDR3 reads CATWTGGQETQYF. The DNA of the CDR3 is TGTGCCACCTGGACAGGGGGCCAAGAGACCCAGTACTTC.

This clonotype appeared a few times. The chain joins TRBV12-3 or TRBV12-4 to TRBJ2-3; 15 bases align to TRBD2. The CDR3 runs to 17 residues. V shed 1 base and J 6 bases; nucleotides not matched to a gene: 5. The CDR3 DNA reads TGTGCCAGCAGTTTAGGGACTAGCGGGGGGGCCTTTGATACGCAGTATTTT. The encoded protein is CASSLGTSGGAFDTQYF.